This T cell receptor beta chain came from a study of blood T cells in healthy people across ages. Study-level results: Among long-lived donors, naive CD4+ cells were more numerous and diversity higher than in aged donors.

The donors, healthy Caucasians from Russia, were aged 6 to 90. Staff drew about 10 milliliters of peripheral blood from each donor. Researchers report isolating at least 6.5 million PBMCs per sample. Details on this clonotype: What it recognizes is unknown.

Using a J-beta primer mix together with a sample-barcoded 5' primer, a second PCR was run for roughly 7 to 12 cycles. TCRdb itself ran the 5' RACE reads through MiXCR, one entry per CDR3 protein. The table shows some 860,000 distinct CDR3 sequences, with approximately 53% occurring only once. The sequenced sample consisted of blood. This sequence originates from a man between 40 and 49 years old in good health.

In DNA, the CDR3 is TGTGCCATCAGCGACGATCATTCACCCCTCCACTTT. Its protein is CAISDDHSPLHF. This sequence joins TRBV10-3 and TRBJ1-6, with D unclear. Germline lookup yields CDR1 ENHRY and CDR2 SYGVKD. The CDR3 length is 12 residues. V was pared by 6 bases and J by 8 bases, with 8 bases between.